A selection of T cell receptor beta chains follows, all from one sample in a study of T cells after posttransplantation cyclophosphamide. TCRdb's table, derived via immunoSEQ multiplex PCR, lists solely in-frame clones and lacks some. The table records about 66,000 clones, around 93% of them present only once. The sample was PBMCs. All receptors derive from a woman between 25 and 40 years old in good health and a related stem cell transplant donor. Both conserved end residues are part of each CDR3. The D gene is left open where the match is weak. For some rows the clone size is stated as once, few or many, or as a class when expanded; others skip it.

d_call clone_size j_call v_call cdr3_nt cdr3_aa
. once TRBJ2-3 TRBV28 TGTGCCAGCAGTTTAGGACACCAGCAGTATTTT CASSLGHQQYF
. . TRBJ2-7 TRBV18 TGTGCCAGCTCAGGGGCTACAAGCGAGCAGTACTTC CASSGATSEQYF
. once TRBJ2-3 TRBV11-2 TGTGCCAGCAGCTTAGAGTACCCGGATTCTAGCACAGATACGCAGTATTTT CASSLEYPDSSTDTQYF
. . TRBJ1-2 TRBV7-9 TGTGCCAGCAGCCCACAGGGTAGTGGCTACACCTTC CASSPQGSGYTF
. . TRBJ2-7 TRBV7-2 TGTGCCAGCAGCTTAACTCCACCCGACGAGCAGTACTTC CASSLTPPDEQYF
TRBD1 once TRBJ2-1 TRBV5-1 TGCGCCAGCGGAGACGTAAACAGGGGCACCTCCTACAATGAGCAGTTCTTC CASGDVNRGTSYNEQFF
. . TRBJ1-1 TRBV5-4 TGTGCCAGCCTAAAAACGGCACGACCTGAAGCTTTCTTT CASLKTARPEAFF
. . TRBJ1-5 TRBV18 TGTGCCAGCTCACCCGGGGGAGGATCCGGGCCGAATCAGCCCCAGCATTTT CASSPGGGSGPNQPQHF
TRBD1 . TRBJ1-4 TRBV10-3 TGTGCCATCAGACAGACAGGGGTGGGCGAAAAACTGTTTTTT CAIRQTGVGEKLFF
. . TRBJ1-3 TRBV10-3 TGTGCCATCAGGGGGGTTCTGTCTGGAAACACCATATATTTT CAIRGVLSGNTIYF
. . TRBJ1-6 TRBV7-3 TGTGCCAGCAGCGTGAGGGGACACGGTAATTCACCCCTCCACTTT CASSVRGHGNSPLHF
. . TRBJ1-4 TRBV28 TGTGCCAGCAGTTTGATTGGGGGTAGGAATGAAAAACTGTTTTTT CASSLIGGRNEKLFF
TRBD1 . TRBJ1-2 TRBV27 TGTGCCAGCAGTCCCCCCCGGACAGGGCCAAATGGCTACACCTTC CASSPPRTGPNGYTF
TRBD1 . TRBJ2-2 TRBV10-3 TGTGCCATCAGGCCGCCGGGACAGGGGGTGGGCACCGGGGAGCTGTTTTTT CAIRPPGQGVGTGELFF
. . TRBJ2-3 TRBV5-5 TGTGCCAGCAGCTTGGAAATTGGGGGCACAGATACGCAGTATTTT CASSLEIGGTDTQYF
. once TRBJ2-1 TRBV5-4 TGTGCCAGCAGCTCCGGGGGCTCCTACAATGAGCAGTTCTTC CASSSGGSYNEQFF
. . TRBJ1-1 TRBV25-1 TGTGCCAGCAGTGAATCGCAAGAAGCTTTCTTT CASSESQEAFF
. . TRBJ2-2 TRBV30 TGTGCCTGGGGGGGCACCGGGGAGCTGTTTTTT CAWGGTGELFF
. . TRBJ2-6 TRBV14 TGTGCCAGCAGCCACACATGGGCCAACGTCCTGACTTTC CASSHTWANVLTF
TRBD1 . TRBJ2-3 TRBV4-3 TGCGCCAGCAGCCAAACGGGGACAGGGCTCTGGGTAGCAGATACGCAGTATTTT CASSQTGTGLWVADTQYF
TRBD1 . TRBJ1-6 TRBV28 TGTGCCAGCAGTTTCACAGGGGACGCTTATAATTCACCCCTCCACTTT CASSFTGDAYNSPLHF
. . TRBJ1-3 TRBV12-5 TGTGCTAGTGGCGGAGGACCCCTCTCTGGAAACACCATATATTTT CASGGGPLSGNTIYF
. . TRBJ1-1 TRBV6-5 TGTGCCAGCAGTTCGAACACTGAAGCTTTCTTT CASSSNTEAFF
. . TRBJ1-1 TRBV5-1 TGCGCCAGCAGCCCGGAGGGGGTGGGCACTGAAGCTTTCTTT CASSPEGVGTEAFF
. . TRBJ2-7 TRBV23-1 TGCGCCAGCAGTCAATCAGTTCGCAGGGAAGGCTCCTACGAGCAGTACTTC CASSQSVRREGSYEQYF
. . TRBJ1-5 TRBV11-2 TGTGCCAGCAGCTTAGACAGGGATCAGCCCCAGCATTTT CASSLDRDQPQHF
TRBD1 . TRBJ2-7 TRBV27 TGTGCCAGCAGGGACAGGAGGCACGAGCAGTACTTC CASRDRRHEQYF
. . TRBJ1-1 TRBV9 TGTGCCAGCAGCCCAAGACCGGGGAACACTGAAGCTTTCTTT CASSPRPGNTEAFF
TRBD1 . TRBJ2-3 TRBV19 TGTGCCAGTAGTATTCGGGGGGGACAGGGGAGCACAGATACGCAGTATTTT CASSIRGGQGSTDTQYF
. once TRBJ2-1 TRBV6-6 TGTGCCAGCAGCCTACTAGGGGGTTCGGACAATGAGCAGTTCTTC CASSLLGGSDNEQFF
TRBD2 . TRBJ2-6 TRBV18 TGTGCCAGCTCACCCAGGGGACTAGCTATCTCTGGGGCCAACGTCCTGACTTTC CASSPRGLAISGANVLTF
. . TRBJ2-7 TRBV4-1 TGCGCCAGCAGCCGTCAACAGGGCTACGAGCAGTACTTC CASSRQQGYEQYF
TRBD1 once TRBJ2-7 TRBV9 TGTGCCAGCTCAGACCGGGACAGGGGATACGAGCAGTACTTC CASSDRDRGYEQYF
. . TRBJ1-2 TRBV5-4 TGTGCCAGCAGCTCGAACAGAGTCTTAAACTATGGCTACACCTTC CASSSNRVLNYGYTF
. . TRBJ1-1 TRBV19 TGTGCCAGCCCCAGGGAAGGAAGCATGAACACTGAAGCTTTCTTT CASPREGSMNTEAFF
TRBD1 once TRBJ2-2 TRBV10-3 TGTGCCATCCTGGTCGTTGACAGGGAGAACACCGGGGAGCTGTTTTTT CAILVVDRENTGELFF
. . TRBJ2-3 TRBV6-5 TGTGCCAGCAGTTACGAGGGGGGGATCACAGATACGCAGTATTTT CASSYEGGITDTQYF
TRBD1 . TRBJ1-6 TRBV28 TGTGCCAGCAGCCCCTGGACAGGGGAACCCAATTCACCCCTCCACTTT CASSPWTGEPNSPLHF
. . TRBJ1-6 TRBV5-1 TGCGCCAGCAGCTTGGGTGGTGCACAGGGAGGATCACCCCTCCACTTT CASSLGGAQGGSPLHF
. . TRBJ2-2 TRBV10-2 TGCGCCAGCAGTGAGTCGGTCAATCTAGAAGGGGCCCTCAACACCGGGGAGCTGTTTTTT CASSESVNLEGALNTGELFF
. . TRBJ1-5 TRBV11-2 TGTGCCAGCAGTCAGGGATTCAGCAATCAGCCCCAGCATTTT CASSQGFSNQPQHF
. once TRBJ1-5 TRBV5-1 TGCGCCAGCAGCTTGGCGGGGTTTCAACAGCCCCAGCATTTT CASSLAGFQQPQHF
TRBD1 . TRBJ1-2 TRBV15 TGTGCCACCAGCAGAGAGGAGGGGGCTTACTATGGCTACACCTTC CATSREEGAYYGYTF
TRBD1 . TRBJ1-3 TRBV6-1 TGTGCCAGCAGTGAAATATTTAGACAGGGATTCGTTGGAAACACCATATATTTT CASSEIFRQGFVGNTIYF
TRBD1 . TRBJ1-6 TRBV11-2 TGTGCCAGCAGCACCCGACAGGGGCGATCACCCCTCCACTTT CASSTRQGRSPLHF
. . TRBJ1-6 TRBV2 TGTGCCAGCAGGTGGAACAGTAATTCACCCCTCCACTTT CASRWNSNSPLHF
. . TRBJ1-1 TRBV12-5 TGTGCTAGTGGTCCTGGTACGTCCAGGGCCACTGAAGCTTTCTTT CASGPGTSRATEAFF
TRBD1 once TRBJ2-7 TRBV25-1 TGTGCCAGCAGCGACCGCCGGGACAGCAACTCCTACGAGCAGTACTTC CASSDRRDSNSYEQYF
. once TRBJ1-1 TRBV6-6 TGTGCCAGCAGGGACCAGGGGCCCGTGAACACTGAAGCTTTCTTT CASRDQGPVNTEAFF
. . TRBJ1-2 TRBV6-5 TGTGCCAGCAGTTACACTGGCCATCATAACTATGGCTACACCTTC CASSYTGHHNYGYTF
TRBD1 . TRBJ1-2 TRBV19 TGTGCCAGTACCCCGGGACAGGGGGACTATGGCTACACCTTC CASTPGQGDYGYTF
TRBD1 . TRBJ1-5 TRBV6-5 TGTGCCAGCAGTTACTCGACAGGGGGTCAGCCCCAGCATTTT CASSYSTGGQPQHF
TRBD2 . TRBJ2-5 TRBV9 TGTGCCAGCAGCCCACTAGCGGGGGGGTACCAAGAGACCCAGTACTTC CASSPLAGGYQETQYF